This entry describes one TCR beta chain. The clone's antigen remains unknown. No much larger clone is present one base from it, and per-base qualities are unavailable. V was cut back by 0 bases and J by 1 base, leaving a gap of 9 bases between them. From its cysteine to its phenylalanine, the CDR3 spans 15 amino acids. The kept DNA is CDR3 alone, 45 bases in frame from the first base. CDR1 and CDR2 (LNHNV, YYDKDF) derive from the germline V gene (reference sequence). The time point label, read with the paper, signifies: baseline before first vaccination. Vaccinee samples were obtained from the UK trials COV001 and COV002, which included a single-blind randomized controlled phase 2/3 trial of AZD1222 (ChAdOx1 nCoV-19) in healthy adults. Trial participant PBMC samples were collected at day 0 and day 28 after the second dose for TCRbeta chain sequencing. The sample belongs to a study of T cell responses to AZD1222 COVID-19 vaccine (dated by TCRdb to about 2021). Describing the broader study: AZD1222 recipients with second doses at about 4 weeks or about 12 weeks were pooled, because spike-specific TCR depth and breadth did not differ between schedules. TCR sequencing covered 233 trial participants: 200 to 220 given two doses of AZD1222 and 26 given two doses of MenACWY control vaccine. Trial participants were enrolled by age into subgroups of 18-55, 56-69 and 70-plus years, and around 150, 29 and 61 TCR-sequenced participants, respectively, were included in these subgroups. Here is what the overall study found, with its caveats: Because no day 14 peak-response samples were available, repertoires were characterized only after the peak T cell response. Conclusions about previously exposed vaccinees were limited because only six AZD1222 recipients were SARS-CoV-2 seropositive at baseline. Participants were mostly white British and included more females than males, and it was suggested by the authors that clonal diversity may have been underestimated. After two AZD1222 doses, both the breadth and the depth of spike-specific TCRs were significantly higher than at day 0 and than in MenACWY recipients. In the small 56-69-year group, the increase in depth fell short of significance, most likely because of low power. Reportedly, close to half of the unique spike-specific TCRs recognized epitopes lying outside the regions that are mutated in the B.1.351 and B.1.1.7 variants. Vaccine-associated CD4 TCRs spanned the whole spike protein, with dominant responses in regions 160-218 and 743-854.

The CDR3 regions of human TCRbeta chains were subjected to immunosequencing. Per the source publication's procedure: TCRs in the repertoires were matched against a reference library of SARS-CoV-2-specific TCRs that had been generated with the MIRA antigen-specificity platform. Breadth was defined as the fraction of unique TCRs that were SARS-CoV-2-associated, and depth was defined as the fraction of total T cells that were SARS-CoV-2-associated. Using the MIRA data, each spike-specific TCR was mapped to the spike region that the TCR reacts to and placed in a CD4 or CD8 class. Log10-transformed breadth and depth values were compared by one-way ANOVA with Sidak's multiple comparisons tests. TCRdb retrieved this table from immuneACCESS and kept in-frame rearrangements only. Not all clones are present; in checked studies, unresolved V genes account for under half, and no reason is known for the remainder. Clone size and the V and J calls come from that table; the DNA yielded D and trimming. This sample holds more than 110,000 clones; roughly 90% were observed only once. Around 3.6% of the sample is taken by the ten largest.

This receptor was identified in an adult in good health. The rearrangement combines TRBV15 with TRBJ2-5; no D gene can be assigned with confidence. Sequences were derived from peripheral blood, sampled on day 0 of AZD1222 vaccination. The bases read TGTGCCACCAGCAGAGATATTGCGTCCCAAGAGACCCAGTACTTC. This gives the protein CATSRDIASQETQYF.